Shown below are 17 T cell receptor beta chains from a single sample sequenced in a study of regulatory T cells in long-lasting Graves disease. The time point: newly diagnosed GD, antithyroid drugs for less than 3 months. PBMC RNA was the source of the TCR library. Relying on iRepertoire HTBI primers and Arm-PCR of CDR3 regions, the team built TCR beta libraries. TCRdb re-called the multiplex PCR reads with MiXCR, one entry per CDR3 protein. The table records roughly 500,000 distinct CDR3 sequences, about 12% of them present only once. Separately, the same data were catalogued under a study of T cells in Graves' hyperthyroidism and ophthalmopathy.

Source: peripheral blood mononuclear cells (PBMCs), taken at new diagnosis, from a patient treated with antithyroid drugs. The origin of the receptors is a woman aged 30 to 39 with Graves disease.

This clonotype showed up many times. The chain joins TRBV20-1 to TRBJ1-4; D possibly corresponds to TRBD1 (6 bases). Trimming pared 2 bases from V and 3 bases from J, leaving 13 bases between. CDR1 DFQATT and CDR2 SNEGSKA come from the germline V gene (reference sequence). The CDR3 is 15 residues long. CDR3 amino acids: CSARRYRASNEKLFF. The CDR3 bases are TGCAGTGCTAGACGATACAGGGCGTCTAATGAAAAACTGTTTTTT.

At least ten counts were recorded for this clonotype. CDR3 residues: CASSWRGHTGELFF. The CDR3 DNA sequence: TGTGCCAGCAGTTGGAGGGGCCACACCGGGGAGCTGTTTTTT. The gene calls are TRBV28 and TRBJ2-2; D is possibly TRBD2 (6 bases). The CDR3 has 14 residues. The germline V gene encodes CDR1 MDHEN and CDR2 SYDVKM. The ends were cut back, 4 bases at V and 3 bases at J, with 9 bases in the middle.

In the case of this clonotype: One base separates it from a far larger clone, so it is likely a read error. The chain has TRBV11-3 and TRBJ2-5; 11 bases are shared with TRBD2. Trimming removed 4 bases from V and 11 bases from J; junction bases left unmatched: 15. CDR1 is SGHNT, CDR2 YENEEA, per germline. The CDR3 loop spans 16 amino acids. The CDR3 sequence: CASSSRLAGSYNEQYF. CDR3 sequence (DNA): TGTGCCAGCAGCTCCCGACTAGCGGGATCCTACAATGAGCAGTACTTC.

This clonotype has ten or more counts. CDR3 in amino acids: CASSPRTKGSYEQYF. DNA for the CDR3: TGTGCCAGCTCACCAAGGACCAAAGGATCCTACGAGCAGTACTTC. The chain is built from TRBV18 and TRBJ2-7; D not resolved. Germline lookup yields CDR1 KGHSH and CDR2 LQKENI. V lost 2 bases to trimming and J lost 1 base, with 12 bases between them. The CDR3 has 15 amino acids.

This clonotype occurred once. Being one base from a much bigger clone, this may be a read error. The CDR3 loop reads CAGSMRQGGPETQYF. In DNA, the CDR3 is TGTGCCGGCAGCATGAGACAGGGAGGCCCAGAGACCCAGTACTTC. The chain has TRBV7-9 and TRBJ2-5; TRBD1 is a possible D gene (7 bases). Germline V CDR1 and CDR2: SEHNR, FQNEAQ (reference sequence). This CDR3 contains 15 residues.

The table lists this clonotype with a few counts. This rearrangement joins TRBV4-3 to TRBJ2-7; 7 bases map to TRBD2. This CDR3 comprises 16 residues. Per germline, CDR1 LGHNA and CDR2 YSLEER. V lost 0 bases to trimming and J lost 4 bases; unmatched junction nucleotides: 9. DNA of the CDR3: TGCGCCAGCAGCCAAGATTACCGGGGGGTTAGGTACGAGCAGTACTTC. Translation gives CASSQDYRGVRYEQYF.

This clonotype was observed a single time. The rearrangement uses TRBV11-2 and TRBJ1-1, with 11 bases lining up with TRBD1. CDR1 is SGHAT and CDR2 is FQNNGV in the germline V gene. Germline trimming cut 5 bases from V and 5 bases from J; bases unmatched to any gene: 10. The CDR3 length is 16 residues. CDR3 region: CASSQNGQGARTEAFF. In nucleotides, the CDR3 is TGTGCCAGCAGCCAAAACGGACAGGGGGCGCGGACTGAAGCTTTCTTT.

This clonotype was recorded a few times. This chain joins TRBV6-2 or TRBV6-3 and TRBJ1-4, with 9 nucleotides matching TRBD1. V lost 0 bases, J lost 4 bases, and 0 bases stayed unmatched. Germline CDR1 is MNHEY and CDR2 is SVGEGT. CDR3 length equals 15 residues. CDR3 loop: CASSYSGQGNEKLFF. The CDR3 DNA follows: TGTGCCAGCAGTTACTCGGGACAGGGTAATGAAAAACTGTTTTTT.

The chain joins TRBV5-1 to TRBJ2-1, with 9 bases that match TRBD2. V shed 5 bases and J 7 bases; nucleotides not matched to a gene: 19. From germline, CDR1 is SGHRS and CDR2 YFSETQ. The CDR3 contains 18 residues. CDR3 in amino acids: CASRIDGLGSGSRNEQFF. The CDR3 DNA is TGCGCCAGCAGAATCGACGGGTTGGGTAGCGGGAGTAGGAATGAGCAGTTCTTC.

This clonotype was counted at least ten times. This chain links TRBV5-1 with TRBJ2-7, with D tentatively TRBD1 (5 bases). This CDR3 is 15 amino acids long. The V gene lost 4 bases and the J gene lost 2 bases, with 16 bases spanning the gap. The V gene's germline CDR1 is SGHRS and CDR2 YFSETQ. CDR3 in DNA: TGCGCCAGCAGCCCAAAATGGACATTTACCTACGAGCAGTACTTC. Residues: CASSPKWTFTYEQYF. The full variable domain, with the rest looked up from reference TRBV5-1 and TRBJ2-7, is KAGVTQTPRYLIKTRGQQVTLSCSPISGHRSVSWYQQTPGQGLQFLFEYFSETQRNKGNFPGRFSGRQFSNSRSEMNVSTLELGDSALYLCASSPKWTFTYEQYFGPGTRLTVT.

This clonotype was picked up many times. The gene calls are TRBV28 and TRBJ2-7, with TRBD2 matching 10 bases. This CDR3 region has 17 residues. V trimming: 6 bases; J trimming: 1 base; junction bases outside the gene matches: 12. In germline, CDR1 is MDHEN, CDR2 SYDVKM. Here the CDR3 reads CASRQLSGRHGSYEQYF. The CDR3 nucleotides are TGTGCCAGCAGGCAGCTTAGCGGGAGGCACGGGTCCTACGAGCAGTACTTC.

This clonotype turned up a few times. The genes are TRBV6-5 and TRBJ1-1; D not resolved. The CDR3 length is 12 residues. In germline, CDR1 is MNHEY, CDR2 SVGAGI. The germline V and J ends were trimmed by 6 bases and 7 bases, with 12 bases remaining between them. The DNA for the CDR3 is TGTGCCAGCAGAACAGACACCTATGAAGCTTTCTTT. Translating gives CASRTDTYEAFF.

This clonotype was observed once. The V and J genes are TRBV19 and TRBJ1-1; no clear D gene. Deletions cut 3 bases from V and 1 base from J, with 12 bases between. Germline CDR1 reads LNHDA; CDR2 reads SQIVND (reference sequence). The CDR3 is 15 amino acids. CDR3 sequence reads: CASSIGGMGNTEAFF. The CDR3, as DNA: TGTGCCAGTAGTATTGGAGGGATGGGGAACACTGAAGCTTTCTTT.

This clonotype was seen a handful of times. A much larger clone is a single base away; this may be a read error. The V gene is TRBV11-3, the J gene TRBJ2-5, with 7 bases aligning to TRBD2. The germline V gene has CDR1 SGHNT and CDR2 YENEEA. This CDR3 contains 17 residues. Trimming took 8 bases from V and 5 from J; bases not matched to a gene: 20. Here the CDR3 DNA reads TGTGCCAGCGGCTCCAGCTTACTAGCGCCTAGGATGGAGACCCAGTACTTC. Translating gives CASGSSLLAPRMETQYF.

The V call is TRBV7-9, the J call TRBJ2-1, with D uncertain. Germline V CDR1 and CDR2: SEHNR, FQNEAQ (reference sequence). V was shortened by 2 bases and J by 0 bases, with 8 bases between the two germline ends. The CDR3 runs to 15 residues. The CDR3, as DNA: TGTGCCAGCAGCTTACAGTCGAGCTCCTACAATGAGCAGTTCTTC. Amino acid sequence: CASSLQSSSYNEQFF.

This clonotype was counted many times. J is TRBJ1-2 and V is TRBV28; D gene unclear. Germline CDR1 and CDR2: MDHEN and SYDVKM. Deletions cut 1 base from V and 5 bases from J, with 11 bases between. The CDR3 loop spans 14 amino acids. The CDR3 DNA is TGTGCCAGCAGTTTATCCGCAGGTTCTTATGGCTACACCTTC. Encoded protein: CASSLSAGSYGYTF.

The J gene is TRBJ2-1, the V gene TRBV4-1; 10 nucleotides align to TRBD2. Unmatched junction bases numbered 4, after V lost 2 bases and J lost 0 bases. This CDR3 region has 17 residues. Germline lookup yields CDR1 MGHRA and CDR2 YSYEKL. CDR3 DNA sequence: TGCGCCAGCAGCCAATCCGGACTAGCGGACTCCTACAATGAGCAGTTCTTC. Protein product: CASSQSGLADSYNEQFF.